A single sample is the source of the 8 T cell receptor beta chains below, sequenced in a study of CD8 T cells in ankylosing spondylitis (dated by TCRdb to 2017 to 2019). The paper's findings and limits, for the study overall: Blood from ankylosing spondylitis patients appeared to be characterized by a TCR beta motif composed of about eight highly homologous amino acid variants.

These TCRs are of unknown antigen specificity. Library preparation employed 5' RACE. The sequencing machine was an Illumina HiSeq 2500. The public reads were reanalyzed by TCRdb: fastp trimming at Q25, MiXCR alignment, in-frame beta chains only. Rows matching on CDR3 protein sequence are summarized as one entry with the most common DNA and genes. In all, the sample holds some 240,000 distinct CDR3 sequences, and 7% to 8% of those were seen once. The ten largest account for 13% to 15% of the sample. Material for sequencing was blood, either unsorted or a sorted T cell fraction (not recorded which). The receptor set was obtained from a male donor with ankylosing spondylitis.

This clonotype was picked up many times. This sequence joins TRBV12-3 or TRBV12-4 and TRBJ2-1; D gene uncertain. The CDR3 is 16 residues long. Trimming pared 6 bases from V and 0 bases from J, leaving 15 bases between. The CDR3 coding sequence is TGTGCCAGCAGCCCCAACCTCTACAGCTCCTACAATGAGCAGTTCTTC. Its translation is CASSPNLYSSYNEQFF.

Ten or more counts support this clonotype. The gene calls are TRBV27 and TRBJ2-3; D is uncertain. The CDR3 consists of 12 residues. Trimming cost V 6 bases and J 5 bases, with 9 bases left between them. The germline CDR1 and CDR2 sequences are MNHEY and SMNVEV (reference sequence). Here the CDR3 DNA reads TGTGCCAGCAGCACGGTCGGAGATACGCAGTATTTT. Protein sequence: CASSTVGDTQYF.

The V and J genes are TRBV19 and TRBJ1-6, with unresolved D. From germline, CDR1 is LNHDA and CDR2 SQIVND (reference sequence). There are 15 residues in the CDR3. The V gene lost 2 bases and the J gene lost 9 bases, with 14 bases spanning the gap. The CDR3 DNA sequence: TGTGCCAGTAGTATAACCTCCTACCGGACTTCACCCCTCCACTTT. Translation: CASSITSYRTSPLHF.

The chain has TRBV7-9 and TRBJ2-3; 11 bases agree with TRBD2. Per the germline V gene, CDR1 is SEHNR and CDR2 is FQNEAQ (reference sequence). Unmatched junction bases numbered 11, after V lost 6 bases and J lost 6 bases. The CDR3 has 16 residues. CDR3 amino acids: CASRPGLAELMDTQYF. CDR3 DNA sequence: TGTGCCAGCAGACCGGGACTAGCGGAGTTAATGGATACGCAGTATTTT.

In its sample, this clonotype was seen many times. The rearrangement links TRBV2 to TRBJ2-7; 7 bases map to TRBD1. Germline V lookup: CDR1 SNHLY, CDR2 FYNNEI. CDR3 length equals 15 residues. With 2 bases clipped from V and 3 bases from J, the junction kept 7 bases outside the gene matches. The CDR3 DNA reads TGTGCCAGCAGTGAATTACCGGGACAGCTCTACGAGCAGTACTTC. It translates to CASSELPGQLYEQYF.

This clonotype was recorded at least ten times. The chain links TRBV19 to TRBJ2-7; tentatively, D is TRBD2 (6 bases). Germline V CDR1 and CDR2: LNHDA, SQIVND (reference sequence). This CDR3 has 11 amino acids. Trimming cost V 5 bases and J 6 bases, with 8 bases left between them. Here the CDR3 reads CASSRRGEQYF. CDR3 bases: TGTGCCAGTAGTCGGAGGGGCGAGCAGTACTTC.

This clonotype has a handful of counts. The CDR3 region is CASSLEGTSVNTEAFF. In nucleotides, the CDR3 is TGTGCCAGCAGCTTAGAAGGGACATCCGTGAACACTGAAGCTTTCTTT. The V call is TRBV7-8, the J call TRBJ1-1; the D gene is possibly TRBD1 (6 bases). The CDR3 spans 16 residues. V gave up 1 base and J gave up 0 bases, with 12 bases separating them. CDR1 and CDR2 (germline): SGHVS, FQNEAQ.

This clonotype was observed a few times. The rearrangement joins TRBV25-1 to TRBJ1-1; D possibly corresponds to TRBD1 (5 bases). CDR1 is MGHDK, CDR2 SYGVNS, per germline. The CDR3 sequence is 14 residues long. Trimming left V 5 bases short and J 5 bases short, with 15 bases between. The CDR3 DNA sequence: TGTGCCAGCAGTTACGGGGGGACGCAGACTGAAGCTTTCTTT. Encoded protein: CASSYGGTQTEAFF. The full variable domain, completed using reference TRBV25-1 and TRBJ1-1, is EADIYQTPRYLVIGTGKKITLECSQTMGHDKMYWYQQDPGMELHLIHYSYGVNSTEKGDLSSESTVSRIRTEHFPLTLESARPSHTSQYLCASSYGGTQTEAFFGQGTRLTVV.